The next 25 T cell receptor beta chains were all read from a single sample in a study of shared clonotypes between healthy human individuals (dated by TCRdb to about 2020). Library preparation was by the immunoSEQ multiplex PCR assay. Sourced from immuneACCESS, this table was stored by TCRdb with only in-frame sequences that have V and J called. A share of the clones is absent; for the studies checked, an unresolved V gene accounts for under half, and the remainder has no known explanation. This sample is represented by about 2,500,000 clones; roughly 92% of them were singletons. The ten top clones hold over 0.12% of the sample. The sequencing sample was made of naive CD4+ T cells sorted from blood. Sample cell subset or site, as interpreted from the label and publication: CD45RA+ positively selected. The origin of the receptors is a man aged 18 to 29 in good health.

In DNA form, the CDR3 reads TGCGCCAGCAGCCGAGACCCACAGGGAGACTCCTACAATGAGCAGTTCTTC. The encoded protein is CASSRDPQGDSYNEQFF. The chain has TRBV4-1 and TRBJ2-1, with D maybe TRBD1 (6 bases). The germline V and J ends were trimmed by 4 bases and 0 bases, with 16 bases remaining between them. The germline V gene has CDR1 MGHRA and CDR2 YSYEKL. The CDR3 runs to 17 residues.

The chain combines TRBV7-8 with TRBJ2-3; D may be TRBD1 (8 bases). The ends were cut back, 5 bases at V and 7 bases at J, with 16 bases in the middle. CDR3 length: 14 amino acids. CDR1 is SGHVS, CDR2 FQNEAQ, per germline. DNA for the CDR3: TGTGCCAGCAGCCGTGACAGGGGAGGGAATACGCAGTATTTT. Encoded protein: CASSRDRGGNTQYF.

The gene calls are TRBV10-3 and TRBJ2-3; D remains ambiguous. Trimming left V 5 bases short and J 2 bases short, with 17 bases between. Germline CDR1 reads ENHRY; CDR2 reads SYGVKD. CDR3 length: 16 residues. The CDR3 coding sequence is TGTGCCATCAGTCCGGGCTCGGCCCACCTCACAGATACGCAGTATTTT. It encodes CAISPGSAHLTDTQYF.

V is TRBV27 and J is TRBJ2-1; TRBD1 is a possible D gene (7 bases). The germline CDR1 and CDR2 sequences are MNHEY and SMNVEV (reference sequence). With 7 bases removed from V and 6 bases from J, the gap between germline ends came to 19 bases. This CDR3 is 15 amino acids long. Here the CDR3 DNA reads TGTGCCAGCACCTTCGGAAGACAGGGAGGCAATGAGCAGTTCTTC. Translation gives CASTFGRQGGNEQFF.

The rearrangement links TRBV21-1 to TRBJ2-7; TRBD2 was called by the table and not checked on the DNA. TRBV21-1 is given as a pseudogene. The CDR3 is 16 residues long. CDR3 sequence (DNA): TGTGCCAGCAGCAAGTACCCCTACTTGGGACTCGACGAGCAGTACTTC. It codes for CASSKYPYLGLDEQYF.

This clone came up a few times. The V and J genes are TRBV18 and TRBJ1-5; the match to TRBD1 covers 7 bases. CDR1 and CDR2 (germline): KGHSH, LQKENI. The CDR3 loop spans 13 amino acids. J lost 5 bases, V lost 6 bases, and 4 bases had no gene match. The DNA for the CDR3 is TGTGCCAGCTCCAGGGACAGTCATCAGCCCCAGCATTTT. The encoded protein is CASSRDSHQPQHF.

The J gene is TRBJ2-7, the V gene TRBV7-2; D unresolved. V gave up 1 base and J gave up 6 bases, with 10 bases separating them. This CDR3 is 13 amino acids long. Looked up from germline, CDR1 is SGHTA and CDR2 is FQGNSA. The CDR3, as DNA: TGTGCCAGCAGCTTAGTGGCCGGAAGCGAGCAGTACTTC. This sequence encodes CASSLVAGSEQYF.

The rearrangement links TRBV4-2 to TRBJ1-6, with 7 bases aligning to TRBD1. J was trimmed by 5 bases and V by 0 bases; bases with no gene match: 7. CDR3 length: 17 amino acids. CDR1 and CDR2 (germline): LGHNA, YNFKEQ. As DNA, the CDR3 is TGTGCCAGCAGCCAAGATGTGCGCAGGGGGGATAATTCACCCCTCCACTTT. Translating gives CASSQDVRRGDNSPLHF.

The CDR3 is CASSQGVAGVGETQYF. CDR3 DNA: TGCGCCAGCAGCCAGGGGGTAGCGGGAGTCGGGGAGACCCAGTACTTC. This chain links TRBV4-3 with TRBJ2-5; 9 nucleotides line up with TRBD2. The CDR3 loop spans 16 amino acids. Trimming cost V 3 bases and J 5 bases; bases outside gene matches: 10. CDR1 LGHNA and CDR2 YSLEER come from the germline V gene.

The gene calls are TRBV9 and TRBJ1-6; a weak D match, TRBD1 (6 bases). This CDR3 has 14 residues. CDR1 is SGDLS and CDR2 is YYNGEE in the germline V gene. Trimming took 0 bases from V and 10 from J, leaving 11 bases between them. In DNA, the CDR3 is TGTGCCAGCAGCGTAGACGGGGGCAGGTCACCCCTCCACTTT. Its translation: CASSVDGGRSPLHF.

The J gene is TRBJ1-1, the V gene TRBV5-8, with 7 bases matching TRBD1. V was clipped by 6 bases and J by 4 bases; unmatched bases: 12. The length of the CDR3 is 15 residues. Germline V gives CDR1 SGHTS, CDR2 YDEGEE. The CDR3 region has the DNA TGTGCCAGCATCCCCCGAAAGGGGGCTAGCACTGAAGCTTTCTTT. Translating gives CASIPRKGASTEAFF. The complete variable domain, with remaining parts taken from reference TRBV5-8 and TRBJ1-1, reads EAGVTQSPTHLIKTRGQQATLRCSPISGHTSVYWYQQALGLGLQFLLWYDEGEERNRGNFPPRFSGRQFPNYSSELNVNALELEDSALYLCASIPRKGASTEAFFGQGTRLTVV.

The rearrangement links TRBV5-6 to TRBJ1-2, with 9 positions matching TRBD1. CDR3 length: 14 residues. The germline CDR1 and CDR2 sequences are SGHDT and YYEEEE. V was clipped by 4 bases and J by 8 bases; unmatched bases: 9. The CDR3 region is CASSPGQGYAGYTF. DNA of the CDR3: TGTGCCAGCAGCCCGGGACAGGGCTACGCGGGCTACACCTTC.

This rearrangement joins TRBV7-2 to TRBJ2-1, with 13 bases that match TRBD2. Per germline, CDR1 SGHTA and CDR2 FQGNSA. The J segment lost 5 bases and the V segment lost 1 base, leaving 2 bases of the junction unmatched. CDR3 size: 16 residues. CDR3 nucleotides: TGTGCCAGCAGCTTAGGGGGGACTAGCGGGAACAATGAGCAGTTCTTC. Protein product: CASSLGGTSGNNEQFF.

This chain connects TRBV5-1 to TRBJ2-7; perhaps TRBD1 as D (6 bases). Trimming left V 0 bases short and J 3 bases short, with 13 bases between. Germline CDR1 and CDR2: SGHRS and YFSETQ. CDR3 length equals 15 residues. CDR3 sequence (DNA): TGCGCCAGCAGCTTGGCAGGGGTCAATTACTACGAGCAGTACTTC. Its translation is CASSLAGVNYYEQYF. Full variable domain (missing parts from reference TRBV5-1 and TRBJ2-7): KAGVTQTPRYLIKTRGQQVTLSCSPISGHRSVSWYQQTPGQGLQFLFEYFSETQRNKGNFPGRFSGRQFSNSRSEMNVSTLELGDSALYLCASSLAGVNYYEQYFGPGTRLTVT.

V usage is TRBV5-4 and J usage is TRBJ2-1; 8 bases are a match to TRBD1. CDR3 size: 15 residues. Germline assignment: CDR1 SGHNT and CDR2 YYREEE (reference sequence). J lost 2 bases, V lost 4 bases, and 5 bases had no gene match. Written as DNA, the CDR3 is TGTGCCAGCAGCCAGGACAGGGCCCCCTACAATGAGCAGTTCTTC. Protein product: CASSQDRAPYNEQFF.

This clone came up a few times. The chain combines TRBV10-3 with TRBJ1-5; the D is unclear. This CDR3 has 13 residues. V lost 5 bases, J lost 0 bases, and 5 bases lay in between. Per germline, CDR1 ENHRY and CDR2 SYGVKD. As DNA, the CDR3 is TGTGCCATCAGTCAATATAGCAATCAGCCCCAGCATTTT. This gives the protein CAISQYSNQPQHF.

The rearrangement uses TRBV4-1 and TRBJ2-1; no clear D gene. V was pared by 0 bases and J by 8 bases, with 11 bases between. In germline, CDR1 is MGHRA, CDR2 YSYEKL. There are 14 residues in the CDR3. Here the CDR3 reads CASSQDLANYEQFF. Written as DNA, the CDR3 is TGCGCCAGCAGCCAAGATTTGGCTAACTATGAGCAGTTCTTC.

This rearrangement joins TRBV12-5 to TRBJ2-1; 11 nucleotides agree with TRBD2. Germline CDR1 and CDR2: LGHNT and FRNRAP. J lost 3 bases, V lost 6 bases, and 4 bases had no gene match. The CDR3 loop spans 15 amino acids. The CDR3 DNA reads TGTGCTAGTGGATCCGGGACTAGCGGCTACAATGAGCAGTTCTTC. It specifies CASGSGTSGYNEQFF.

CDR3 region: CASSLGGRTTGELFF. The CDR3 DNA reads TGCGCCAGCAGCCTAGGGGGCAGGACCACCGGGGAGCTGTTTTTT. The genes are TRBV4-3 and TRBJ2-2, with 7 bases identical to TRBD1. The CDR3 sequence is 15 residues long. Germline values: CDR1 LGHNA, CDR2 YSLEER. Losses at the gene ends were 4 bases for V and 4 bases for J; bases not matched to a gene: 6.

The chain carries TRBV7-9 and TRBJ2-7; 10 bases fit TRBD2. The CDR3 extends over 14 amino acids. Germline trimming cut 2 bases from V and 3 bases from J; bases unmatched to any gene: 1. CDR1 is SEHNR, CDR2 FQNEAQ, per germline (reference sequence). Here the CDR3 DNA reads TGTGCCAGCAGCTTATCTAGCGGGGGCTACGAGCAGTACTTC. It yields the protein CASSLSSGGYEQYF.

The rearrangement links TRBV18 to TRBJ2-4; D gene unclear. This CDR3 contains 15 residues. Germline CDR1 and CDR2: KGHSH and LQKENI. The germline V and J ends were trimmed by 3 bases and 1 base, with 10 bases remaining between them. In DNA, the CDR3 is TGTGCCAGCTCACCCCCAAGGGCGGCCAAAAACATTCAGTACTTC. It codes for CASSPPRAAKNIQYF.

The V gene is TRBV10-1, the J gene TRBJ2-2; tentatively, D is TRBD2 (6 bases). The CDR3 covers 12 residues. V lost 9 bases and J lost 4, with 9 bases in between. CDR1 and CDR2 from the germline V gene are WNHNN and SYGVQD (reference sequence). The CDR3 coding sequence is TGCGCCAGGTGGGACTTCACCGGGGAGCTGTTTTTT. Its translation: CARWDFTGELFF.

The chain uses TRBV9 and TRBJ2-3; 8 nucleotides line up with TRBD1. The CDR3 runs 17 residues. V trimming: 4 bases; J trimming: 1 base; junction bases outside the gene matches: 11. Germline V gene data show CDR1 as SGDLS and CDR2 as YYNGEE. The CDR3: CASSPPRLTGGTDTQYF. Here the CDR3 DNA reads TGTGCCAGCAGCCCTCCAAGATTGACAGGGGGCACAGATACGCAGTATTTT.

The rearrangement joins TRBV5-1 to TRBJ2-5; no clear D. This CDR3 spans 14 amino acids. V was trimmed by 7 bases and J by 2 bases, leaving 15 bases between them. Germline loops: CDR1 SGHRS, CDR2 YFSETQ. CDR3 coding DNA: TGCGCCAGCTCATCCCCCGCCGGGCAAGAGACCCAGTACTTC. Translating gives CASSSPAGQETQYF.

This clone was observed a single time. The rearrangement joins TRBV5-1 to TRBJ2-5; unclear D gene. In germline, CDR1 is SGHRS, CDR2 YFSETQ. The V and J ends lost 0 bases and 2 bases respectively, with 8 bases between them. The CDR3 runs to 14 residues. The CDR3 protein is CASSLEHIQETQYF. The CDR3 bases are TGCGCCAGCAGCTTGGAGCACATACAAGAGACCCAGTACTTC.